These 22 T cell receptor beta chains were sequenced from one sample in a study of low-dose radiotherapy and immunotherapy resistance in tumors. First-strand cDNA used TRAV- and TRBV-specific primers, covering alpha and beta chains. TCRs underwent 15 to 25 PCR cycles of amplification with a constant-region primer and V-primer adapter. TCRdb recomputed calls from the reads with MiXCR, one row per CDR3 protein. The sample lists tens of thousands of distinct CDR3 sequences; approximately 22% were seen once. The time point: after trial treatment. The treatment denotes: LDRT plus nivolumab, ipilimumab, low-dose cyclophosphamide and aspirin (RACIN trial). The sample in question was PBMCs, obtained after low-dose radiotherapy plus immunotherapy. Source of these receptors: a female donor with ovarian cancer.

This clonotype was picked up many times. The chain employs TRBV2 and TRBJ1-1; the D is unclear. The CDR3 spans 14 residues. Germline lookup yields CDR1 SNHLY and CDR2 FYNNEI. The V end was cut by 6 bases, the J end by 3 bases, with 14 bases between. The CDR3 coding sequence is TGTGCCAGCAGGGCACTGGCTTATCACACTGAAGCTTTCTTT. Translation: CASRALAYHTEAFF.

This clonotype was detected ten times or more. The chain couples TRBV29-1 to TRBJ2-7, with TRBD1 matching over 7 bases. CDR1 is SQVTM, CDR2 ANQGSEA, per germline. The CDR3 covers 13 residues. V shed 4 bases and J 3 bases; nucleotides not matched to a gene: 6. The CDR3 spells CSVAGTVDYEQYF. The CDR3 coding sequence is TGCAGCGTTGCCGGGACAGTTGACTACGAGCAGTACTTC.

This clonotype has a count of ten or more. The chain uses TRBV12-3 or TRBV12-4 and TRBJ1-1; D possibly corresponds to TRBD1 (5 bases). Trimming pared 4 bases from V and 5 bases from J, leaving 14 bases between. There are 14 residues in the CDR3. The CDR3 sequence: CASSSHDRETEAFF. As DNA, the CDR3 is TGTGCCAGCAGTTCCCACGACAGAGAAACTGAAGCTTTCTTT.

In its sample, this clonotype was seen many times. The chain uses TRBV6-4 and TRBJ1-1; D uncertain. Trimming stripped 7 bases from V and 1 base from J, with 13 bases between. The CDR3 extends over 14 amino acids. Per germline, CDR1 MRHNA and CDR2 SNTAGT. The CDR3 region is CASTWVLKNTEAFF. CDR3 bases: TGTGCCAGCACCTGGGTCCTTAAGAACACTGAAGCTTTCTTT.

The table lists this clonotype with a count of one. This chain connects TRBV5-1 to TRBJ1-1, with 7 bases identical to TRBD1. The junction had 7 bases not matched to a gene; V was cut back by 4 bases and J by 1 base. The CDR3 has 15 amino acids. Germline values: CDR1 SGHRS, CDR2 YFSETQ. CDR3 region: CASSPRGQKNTEAFF. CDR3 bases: TGCGCCAGCAGCCCTAGGGGACAGAAGAACACTGAAGCTTTCTTT.

In DNA form, the CDR3 reads TGTGCCAGCAGTATAGGCACAGATACGCAGTATTTT. Amino acid sequence: CASSIGTDTQYF. The chain couples TRBV6-2 or TRBV6-3 to TRBJ2-3; D remains unclear. The CDR3 sequence is 12 residues long. V was shortened by 5 bases and J by 1 base, with 4 bases between the two germline ends. Germline V lookup: CDR1 MNHEY, CDR2 SVGEGT.

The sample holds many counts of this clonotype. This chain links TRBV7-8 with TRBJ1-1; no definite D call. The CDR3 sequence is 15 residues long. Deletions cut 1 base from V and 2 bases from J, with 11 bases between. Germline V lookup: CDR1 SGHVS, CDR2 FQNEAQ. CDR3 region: CASSLDLVTNTEAFF. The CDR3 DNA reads TGTGCCAGCAGCTTAGATCTGGTCACCAACACTGAAGCTTTCTTT. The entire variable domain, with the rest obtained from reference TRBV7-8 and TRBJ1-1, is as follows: GAGVSQSPRYKVAKRGQDVALRCDPISGHVSLFWYQQALGQGPEFLTYFQNEAQLDKSGLPSDRFFAERPEGSVSTLKIQRTQQEDSAVYLCASSLDLVTNTEAFFGQGTRLTVV.

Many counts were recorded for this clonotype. CDR3 protein: CASSGPRTDYGYTF. The DNA for the CDR3 is TGTGCCAGCAGCGGTCCCAGGACAGACTATGGCTACACCTTC. The chain combines TRBV28 with TRBJ1-2; D may be TRBD1 (6 bases). Deletions cut 6 bases from V and 3 bases from J, with 14 bases between. The CDR3 is 14 residues long. Germline CDR1 is MDHEN and CDR2 is SYDVKM.

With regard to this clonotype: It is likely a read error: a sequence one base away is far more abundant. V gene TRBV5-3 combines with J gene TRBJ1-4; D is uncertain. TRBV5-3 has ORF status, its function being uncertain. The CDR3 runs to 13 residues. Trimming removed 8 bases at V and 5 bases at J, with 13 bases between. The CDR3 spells CASGQALNEKLFF. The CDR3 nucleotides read TGTGCCAGCGGCCAGGCCTTGAATGAAAAACTGTTTTTT.

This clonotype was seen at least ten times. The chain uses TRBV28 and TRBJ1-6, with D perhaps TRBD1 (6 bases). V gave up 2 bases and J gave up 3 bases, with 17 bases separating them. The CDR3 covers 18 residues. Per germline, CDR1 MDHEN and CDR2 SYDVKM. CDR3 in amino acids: CASSLRGYRDNYNSPLHF. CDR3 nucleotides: TGTGCCAGCAGTTTAAGGGGATACCGGGACAACTATAATTCACCCCTCCACTTT. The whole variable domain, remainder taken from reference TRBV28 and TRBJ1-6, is DVKVTQSSRYLVKRTGEKVFLECVQDMDHENMFWYRQDPGLGLRLIYFSYDVKMKEKGDIPEGYSVSREKKERFSLILESASTNQTSMYLCASSLRGYRDNYNSPLHFGNGTRLTVT.

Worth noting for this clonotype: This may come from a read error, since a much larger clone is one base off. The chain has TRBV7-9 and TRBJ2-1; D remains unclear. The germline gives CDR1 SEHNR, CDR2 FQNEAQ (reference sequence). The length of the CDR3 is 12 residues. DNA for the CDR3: TGTGCCAACAGCTTAGCTCAGGCCGCGGCGTTCTTC. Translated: CANSLAQAAAFF.

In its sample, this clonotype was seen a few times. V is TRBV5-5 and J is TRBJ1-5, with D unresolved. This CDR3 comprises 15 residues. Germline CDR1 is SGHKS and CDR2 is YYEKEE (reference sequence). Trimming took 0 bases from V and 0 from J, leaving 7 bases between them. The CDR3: CASSLGGRSNQPQHF. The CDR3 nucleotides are TGTGCCAGCAGCTTGGGCGGTCGTAGCAATCAGCCCCAGCATTTT.

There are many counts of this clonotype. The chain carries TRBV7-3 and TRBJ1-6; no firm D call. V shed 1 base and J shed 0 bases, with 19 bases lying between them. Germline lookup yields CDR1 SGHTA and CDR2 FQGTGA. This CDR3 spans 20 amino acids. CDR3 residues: CASSLRSPNSGSSYNSPLHF. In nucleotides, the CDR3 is TGTGCCAGCAGCTTAAGGTCCCCGAACAGCGGCAGCTCCTATAATTCACCCCTCCACTTT.

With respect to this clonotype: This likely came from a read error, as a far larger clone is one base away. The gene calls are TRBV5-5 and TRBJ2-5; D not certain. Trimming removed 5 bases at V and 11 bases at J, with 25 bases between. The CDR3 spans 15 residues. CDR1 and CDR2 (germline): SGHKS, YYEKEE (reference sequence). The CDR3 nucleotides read TGTGCCAGCAGATTGACGGTTAGCTCCTACAATGAGCAGTACTTC. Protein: CASRLTVSSYNEQYF. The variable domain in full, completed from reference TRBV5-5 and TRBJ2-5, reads DAGVTQSPTHLIKTRGQQVTLRCSPISGHKSVSWYQQVLGQGPQFIFQYYEKEERGRGNFPDRFSARQFPNYSSELNVNALLLGDSALYLCASRLTVSSYNEQYFGPGTRLLVL.

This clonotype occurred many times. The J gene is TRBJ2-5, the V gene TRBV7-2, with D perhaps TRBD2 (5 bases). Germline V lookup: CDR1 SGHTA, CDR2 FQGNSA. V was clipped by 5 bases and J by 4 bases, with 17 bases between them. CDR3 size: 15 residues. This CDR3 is CASSPGGFRPETQYF. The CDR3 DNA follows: TGTGCCAGCAGCCCCGGCGGGTTCCGGCCAGAGACCCAGTACTTC. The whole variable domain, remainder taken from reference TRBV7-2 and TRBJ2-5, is GAGVSQSPSNKVTEKGKDVELRCDPISGHTALYWYRQSLGQGLEFLIYFQGNSAPDKSGLPSDRFSAERTGGSVSTLTIQRTQQEDSAVYLCASSPGGFRPETQYFGPGTRLLVL.

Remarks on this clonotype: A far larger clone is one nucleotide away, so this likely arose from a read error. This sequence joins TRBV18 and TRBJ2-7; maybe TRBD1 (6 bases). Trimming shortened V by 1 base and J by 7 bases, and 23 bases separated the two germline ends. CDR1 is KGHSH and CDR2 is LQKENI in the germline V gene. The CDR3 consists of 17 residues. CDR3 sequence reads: CASSPRPGEGSYNEQYF. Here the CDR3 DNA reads TGTGCCAGCTCACCACGCCCAGGGGAAGGCTCCTACAATGAGCAGTACTTC.

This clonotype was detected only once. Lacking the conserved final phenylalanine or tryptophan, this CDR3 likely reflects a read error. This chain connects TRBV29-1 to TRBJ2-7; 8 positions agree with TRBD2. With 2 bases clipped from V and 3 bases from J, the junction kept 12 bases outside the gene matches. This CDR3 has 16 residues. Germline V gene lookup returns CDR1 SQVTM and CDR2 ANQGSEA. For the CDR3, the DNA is TGCAGCGTTGAAATAGGGCGGGGACTAGTGGACTACGAGCAGTACTCC. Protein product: CSVEIGRGLVDYEQYS.

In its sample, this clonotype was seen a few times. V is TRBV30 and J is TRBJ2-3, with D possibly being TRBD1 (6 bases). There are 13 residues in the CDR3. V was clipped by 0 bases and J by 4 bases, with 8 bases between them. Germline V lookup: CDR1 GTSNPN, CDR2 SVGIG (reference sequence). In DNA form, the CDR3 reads TGTGCCTGGAGTGTACAGGGCCCAGATACGCAGTATTTT. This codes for CAWSVQGPDTQYF.

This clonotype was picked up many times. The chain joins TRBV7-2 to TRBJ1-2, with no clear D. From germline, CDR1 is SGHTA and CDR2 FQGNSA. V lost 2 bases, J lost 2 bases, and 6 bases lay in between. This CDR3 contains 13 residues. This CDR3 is CASSLSVNYGYTF. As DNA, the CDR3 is TGTGCCAGCAGCTTATCAGTAAACTATGGCTACACCTTC.

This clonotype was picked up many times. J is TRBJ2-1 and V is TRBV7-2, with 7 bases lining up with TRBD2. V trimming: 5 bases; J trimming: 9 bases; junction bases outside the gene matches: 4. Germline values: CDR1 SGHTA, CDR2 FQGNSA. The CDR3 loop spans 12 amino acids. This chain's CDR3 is CASSASGVEQFF. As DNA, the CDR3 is TGTGCCAGCAGCGCCAGCGGGGTTGAGCAGTTCTTC.

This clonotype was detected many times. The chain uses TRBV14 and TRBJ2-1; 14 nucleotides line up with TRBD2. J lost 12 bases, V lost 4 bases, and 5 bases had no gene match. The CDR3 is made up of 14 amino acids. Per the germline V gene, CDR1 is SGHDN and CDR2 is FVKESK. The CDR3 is CASSLGLAGGGQFF. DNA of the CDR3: TGTGCCAGCAGCCTCGGACTAGCGGGGGGTGGGCAGTTCTTC.

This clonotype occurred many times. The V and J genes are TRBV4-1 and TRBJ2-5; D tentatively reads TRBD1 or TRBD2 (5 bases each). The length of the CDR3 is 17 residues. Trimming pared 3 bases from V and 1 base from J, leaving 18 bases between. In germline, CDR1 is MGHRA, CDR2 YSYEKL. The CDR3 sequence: CASSHLRRGELQETQYF. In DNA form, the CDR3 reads TGCGCCAGCAGCCACCTACGGAGAGGGGAGCTCCAAGAGACCCAGTACTTC.